The entry that follows covers one T cell receptor beta chain sequence. No antigen is known for it. The CDR3 consists of 14 residues. The V and J ends lost 5 bases and 6 bases respectively, with 17 bases between them. From germline, CDR1 is SGHVS and CDR2 FNYEAQ. This sample is drawn from a study of shared clonotypes between healthy human individuals. Terminally differentiated effector memory CD45RA+ cells were excluded by CCR7 positive selection of CD45RO-negative cells. Study donors comprised healthy, HIV-negative adults devoid of recent acute infection or vaccination. Only Caucasian adults living in Nashville, Tennessee made up the donor group. Here immunoSEQ multiplex PCR was the method, and the copy in TCRdb shows in-frame clones only, minus some. In the table there are hundreds of thousands of clones, around 95% of which are singletons. Study-level findings and limits: In this cohort, only blood was sampled, and tissue repertoires likely differ.

This receptor was taken from a woman in her 30s in good health. The gene calls are TRBV7-6 and TRBJ2-7; D perhaps matches TRBD2 (5 bases). Material: naive CD8+ T cells sorted from blood. The CDR3 reads CASSQLELRGEQYF. In nucleotides, the CDR3 is TGTGCCAGCAGCCAACTAGAACTTCGAGGCGAGCAGTACTTC.